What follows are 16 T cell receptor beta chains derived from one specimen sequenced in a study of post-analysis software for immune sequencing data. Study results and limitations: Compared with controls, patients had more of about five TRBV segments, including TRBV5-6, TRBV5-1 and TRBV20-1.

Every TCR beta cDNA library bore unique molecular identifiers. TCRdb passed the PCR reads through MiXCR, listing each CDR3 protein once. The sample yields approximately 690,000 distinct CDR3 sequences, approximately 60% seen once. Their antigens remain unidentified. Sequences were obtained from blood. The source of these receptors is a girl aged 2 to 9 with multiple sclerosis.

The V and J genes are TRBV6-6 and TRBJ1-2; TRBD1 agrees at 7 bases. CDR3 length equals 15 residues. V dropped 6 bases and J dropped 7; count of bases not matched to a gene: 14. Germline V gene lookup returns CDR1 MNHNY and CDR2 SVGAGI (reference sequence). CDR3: CASSPTTGREGGYTF. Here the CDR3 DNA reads TGTGCCAGCAGCCCTACGACAGGGCGGGAGGGTGGCTACACCTTC.

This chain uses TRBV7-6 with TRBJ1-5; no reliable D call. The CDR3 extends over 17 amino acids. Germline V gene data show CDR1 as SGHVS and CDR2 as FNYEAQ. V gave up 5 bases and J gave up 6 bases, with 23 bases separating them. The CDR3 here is CASSPQVTGKMGQPQHF. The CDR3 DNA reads TGTGCCAGCAGCCCACAAGTCACGGGGAAAATGGGTCAGCCCCAGCATTTT.

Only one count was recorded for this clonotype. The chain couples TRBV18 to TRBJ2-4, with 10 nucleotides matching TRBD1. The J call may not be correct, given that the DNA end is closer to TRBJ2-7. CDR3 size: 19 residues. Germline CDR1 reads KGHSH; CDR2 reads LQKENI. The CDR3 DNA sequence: TGTGCCAGCTCACCACAGAGTCTGTCTGGGACAGGGGCGGATTACGAGCAGTACTTC. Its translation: CASSPQSLSGTGADYEQYF.

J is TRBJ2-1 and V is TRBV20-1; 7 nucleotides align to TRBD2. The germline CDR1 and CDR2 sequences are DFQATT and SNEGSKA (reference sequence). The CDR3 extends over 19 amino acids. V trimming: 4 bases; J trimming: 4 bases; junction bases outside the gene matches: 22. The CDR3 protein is CSATGAGIPAGLRYNEQFF. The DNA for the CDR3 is TGCAGTGCTACTGGGGCAGGCATTCCAGCGGGATTGAGATACAATGAGCAGTTCTTC.

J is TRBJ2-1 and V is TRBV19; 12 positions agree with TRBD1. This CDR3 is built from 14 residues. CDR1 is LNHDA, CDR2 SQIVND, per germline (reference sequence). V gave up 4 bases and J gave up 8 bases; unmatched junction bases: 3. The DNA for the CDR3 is TGTGCCAGTAGTAGGGGGGACAGGGGGCATGAGCAGTTCTTC. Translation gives CASSRGDRGHEQFF.

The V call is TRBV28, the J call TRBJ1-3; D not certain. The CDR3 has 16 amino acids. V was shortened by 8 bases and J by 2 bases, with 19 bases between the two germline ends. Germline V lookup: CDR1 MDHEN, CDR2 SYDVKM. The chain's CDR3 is CASGHLVRPTGNTIYF. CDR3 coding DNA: TGTGCCAGCGGCCATTTGGTCCGTCCGACTGGAAACACCATATATTTT. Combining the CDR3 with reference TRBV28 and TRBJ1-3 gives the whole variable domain DVKVTQSSRYLVKRTGEKVFLECVQDMDHENMFWYRQDPGLGLRLIYFSYDVKMKEKGDIPEGYSVSREKKERFSLILESASTNQTSMYLCASGHLVRPTGNTIYFGEGSWLTVV.

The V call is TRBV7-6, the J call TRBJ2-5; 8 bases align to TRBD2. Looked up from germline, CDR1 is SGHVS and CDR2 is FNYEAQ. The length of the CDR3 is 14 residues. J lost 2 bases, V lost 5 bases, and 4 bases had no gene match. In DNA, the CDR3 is TGTGCCAGCAGCCTCGGGACTAGGCAAGAGACCCAGTACTTC. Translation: CASSLGTRQETQYF.

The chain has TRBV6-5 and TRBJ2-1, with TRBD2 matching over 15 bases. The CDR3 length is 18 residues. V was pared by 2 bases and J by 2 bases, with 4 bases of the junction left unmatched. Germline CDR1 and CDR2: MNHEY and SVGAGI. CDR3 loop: CASSYPGTSGRPYNEQFF. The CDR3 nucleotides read TGTGCCAGCAGTTACCCTGGGACTAGCGGGAGGCCCTACAATGAGCAGTTCTTC.

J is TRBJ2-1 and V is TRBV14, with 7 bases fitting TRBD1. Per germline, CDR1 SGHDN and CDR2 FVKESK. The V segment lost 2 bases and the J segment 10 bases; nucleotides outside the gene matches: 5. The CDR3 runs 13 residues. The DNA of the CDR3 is TGTGCCAGCAGCCAATCAGGGGGTCACGAGCAGTTCTTC. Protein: CASSQSGGHEQFF.

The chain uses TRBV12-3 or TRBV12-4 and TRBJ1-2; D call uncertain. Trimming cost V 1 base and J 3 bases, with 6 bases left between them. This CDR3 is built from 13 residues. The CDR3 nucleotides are TGTGCCAGCAGTTTAGGCAACTACTATGGCTACACCTTC. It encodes CASSLGNYYGYTF.

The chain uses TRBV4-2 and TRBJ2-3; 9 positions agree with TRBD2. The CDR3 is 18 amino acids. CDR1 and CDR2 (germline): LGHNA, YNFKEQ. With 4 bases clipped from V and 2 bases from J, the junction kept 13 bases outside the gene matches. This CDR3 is CASSLLRASGNVTDTQYF. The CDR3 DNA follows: TGTGCCAGCAGCCTTCTACGGGCTAGCGGGAATGTCACAGATACGCAGTATTTT.

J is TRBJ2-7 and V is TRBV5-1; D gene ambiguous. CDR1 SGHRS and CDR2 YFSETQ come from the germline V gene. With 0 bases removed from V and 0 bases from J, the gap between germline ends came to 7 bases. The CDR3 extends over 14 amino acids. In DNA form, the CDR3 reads TGCGCCAGCAGCTTGGTGGCGGTCTCCTACGAGCAGTACTTC. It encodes CASSLVAVSYEQYF.

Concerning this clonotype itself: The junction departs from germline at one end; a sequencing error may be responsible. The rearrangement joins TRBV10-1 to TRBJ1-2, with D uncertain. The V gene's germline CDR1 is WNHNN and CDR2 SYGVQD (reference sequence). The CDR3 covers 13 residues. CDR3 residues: CAIGREPFYGYTF. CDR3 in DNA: TGTGCCATCGGACGGGAGCCCTTCTATGGCTACACCTTC.

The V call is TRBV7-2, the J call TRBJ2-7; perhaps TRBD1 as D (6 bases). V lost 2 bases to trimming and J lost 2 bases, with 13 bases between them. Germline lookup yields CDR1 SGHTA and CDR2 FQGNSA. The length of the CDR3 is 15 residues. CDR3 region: CASSLSTGIPYEQYF. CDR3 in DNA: TGTGCCAGCAGCTTAAGTACAGGGATCCCCTACGAGCAGTACTTC.

The DNA for the CDR3 is TGTGCCAGCAGTGACCAAAACAATGAAAAACTGTTTTTT. Translating gives CASSDQNNEKLFF. The rearrangement uses TRBV25-1 and TRBJ1-4; D remains ambiguous. V lost 3 bases, J lost 5 bases, and 7 bases lay in between. This CDR3 is 13 amino acids long. The V gene's germline CDR1 is MGHDK and CDR2 SYGVNS.

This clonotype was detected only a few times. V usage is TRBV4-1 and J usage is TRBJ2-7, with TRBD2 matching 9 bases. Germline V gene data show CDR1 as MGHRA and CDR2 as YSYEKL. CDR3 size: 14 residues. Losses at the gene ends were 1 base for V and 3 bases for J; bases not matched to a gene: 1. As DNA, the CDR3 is TGCGCCAGCAGCCAAGTGCGGGAGGGCTACGAGCAGTACTTC. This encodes CASSQVREGYEQYF.